These T cell receptor beta chains were read from a single sample in a study of control samples from healthy donors and cancer patients. Some clones are missing from TCRdb's copy, which holds only in-frame ones; the method was immunoSEQ multiplex PCR. Counted here are roughly 120,000 clones, approximately 93% occurring once; the ten biggest clones make up about 7.2%. Sequenced: blood. The receptors derive from a woman aged 18-30 years in good health. Both conserved end residues are part of each CDR3. Size is omitted from some rows. Given values are once, few, many or a class for expanded clones.

>NA|TRBV5-6|TRBJ1-3|18
CASSFPNGVSRSGNTIYF
>NA|TRBV18|TRBJ1-3|15
CASSPEVSTGNTIYF
>NA|TRBV28|TRBJ2-1|15
CASSSYPTLNNEQFF
>NA|TRBV2|TRBJ1-1|14
CASRWAGVGTEAFF
>few|TRBV7-2|TRBJ2-1|13
CASSLQGRHEQFF
>once|TRBV7-2|TRBJ2-7|15
CASSFGQGVGYEQYF
>NA|TRBV20-1|TRBJ2-7|14
CSASRHQSSYEQYF
>NA|TRBV19|TRBJ2-1|17
CASSIEGLAGSYNEQFF
>once|TRBV19|TRBJ2-6|14
CASRVLFGANVLTF
>once|TRBV5-1|TRBJ2-2|18
CASSLVISGLAGPGELFF
>once|TRBV7-3|TRBJ2-1|15
CASSPLAGGPNEQFF
>NA|TRBV18|TRBJ1-4|14
CASSPDRTNEKLFF
>NA|TRBV7-8|TRBJ2-2|19
CASSPPSHTATRKDGELFF
>NA|TRBV2|TRBJ1-2|14
CASSATPGARGYTF
>NA|TRBV3-1/TRBV3-2|TRBJ2-2|16
CASSQGGAGEDGELFF
>NA|TRBV10-2|TRBJ2-7|14
CASSETLGAYEQYF
>NA|TRBV7-6|TRBJ2-2|16
CASSPEGGRSTGELFF
>NA|TRBV4-3|TRBJ1-1|17
CASSQDSQGQGDTEAFF
>NA|TRBV4-2|TRBJ2-7|15
CASSQESGSSYEQYF
>NA|TRBV4-3|TRBJ2-2|14
CASSQEQVTGELFF
>NA|TRBV11-3|TRBJ1-6|19
CASSFQGVRFSIYNSPLHF
>NA|TRBV28|TRBJ1-6|16
CASSLSPSSYNSPLHF
>NA|TRBV28|TRBJ2-7|14
CASGIRDRDYEQYF
>NA|TRBV19|TRBJ1-6|15
CASSIKSIYNSPLHF
>once|TRBV3-1/TRBV3-2|TRBJ2-7|16
CASSQIRSGSSYEQYF
>NA|TRBV4-1|TRBJ2-7|15
CASSQATGGAYEQYF
>NA|TRBV28|TRBJ1-5|18
CASSLLSYKTGTNQPQHF
>NA|TRBV5-4|TRBJ2-5|15
CASSRGLAGQETQYF
>NA|TRBV7-2|TRBJ2-5|14
CASSYRTGSETQYF
>NA|TRBV19|TRBJ1-5|17
CASSTYPTGQGEQPQHF
>NA|TRBV24-1|TRBJ2-1|20
CATSDPSAPGTLAGDNEQFF
>NA|TRBV30|TRBJ1-5|14
CAWSTGRGDQPQHF
>NA|TRBV14|TRBJ1-2|13
CASSLGTNYGYTF
>NA|TRBV6-5|TRBJ1-1|12
CASGREATEAFF
>NA|TRBV5-4|TRBJ1-4|15
CASSPNLGTAEKLFF
>NA|TRBV7-8|TRBJ2-7|16
CASRRGGLLNSYEQYF
>NA|TRBV9|TRBJ1-6|16
CASSPGQGAGSDPLHF
>NA|TRBV27|TRBJ1-1|13
CASSFGENTEAFF
>NA|TRBV19|TRBJ1-2|15
CASSPGQGKNYGYTF
>NA|TRBV28|TRBJ2-1|12
CASSLLRNEQFF
>NA|TRBV7-2|TRBJ1-2|15
CASSLDKGANYGYTF
>NA|TRBV2|TRBJ2-7|12
CASRDRVGEQYF
>NA|TRBV15|TRBJ2-3|17
CATSRVGLAGVQGTQYF
>NA|TRBV5-4|TRBJ2-1|15
CASSPGAGGYNEQFF
>NA|TRBV7-2|TRBJ1-1|16
CASRPSPTGINTEAFF
>NA|TRBV9|TRBJ2-7|15
CASSPRGGVSYEQYF
>NA|TRBV7-9|TRBJ2-5|12
CASRSGAETQYF
>NA|TRBV7-2|TRBJ1-1|15
CASSLRTGGGGEAFF